The 14 T cell receptor beta chains given below trace back to one sample, sequenced in a study of cytomegalovirus exposure and HLA in healthy donors. Both 60 Vbeta primers and 13 Jbeta primers went into the PCR. The data were produced by immunoSEQ multiplex PCR, yet TCRdb's version contains in-frame clones alone and is incomplete. The sample has about 34,000 clones. Sequencing was done on a sample of PBMCs. The receptor set was obtained from a middle-aged woman in good health and CMV-seropositive.

This chain uses TRBV30 with TRBJ1-5; 8 nucleotides line up with TRBD1. V dropped 0 bases and J dropped 3; count of bases not matched to a gene: 4. The CDR3 is made up of 15 amino acids. The germline gives CDR1 GTSNPN, CDR2 SVGIG (reference sequence). CDR3 coding DNA: TGTGCCTGGAGTGTACAACAGGGGGACAATCAGCCCCAGCATTTT. Its translation is CAWSVQQGDNQPQHF. Full variable domain (rest looked up from reference TRBV30 and TRBJ1-5): SQTIHQWPATLVQPVGSPLSLECTVEGTSNPNLYWYRQAAGRGLQLLFYSVGIGQISSEVPQNLSASRPQDRQFILSSKKLLLSDSGFYLCAWSVQQGDNQPQHFGDGTRLSIL.

CDR3 DNA sequence: TGCGCCAGCAGCCTGACAGCGATATACATGAACACTGAAGCTTTCTTT. Translated, it gives CASSLTAIYMNTEAFF. J is TRBJ1-1 and V is TRBV5-1; TRBD1 might be the D (5 bases). V was pared by 4 bases and J by 0 bases, with 16 bases between. The germline CDR1 and CDR2 sequences are SGHRS and YFSETQ. The CDR3 loop spans 16 amino acids.

V is TRBV7-2 and J is TRBJ2-7, with 14 bases aligning to TRBD2. Looked up from germline, CDR1 is SGHTA and CDR2 is FQGNSA. After removal of 5 bases from V and 4 bases from J, the junction contained 4 bases not matched to a gene. This CDR3 is built from 15 residues. The CDR3 nucleotides are TGTGCCAGCAGCCTGTGGACTAGCGGGGGGTACGAGCAGTACTTC. The encoded protein is CASSLWTSGGYEQYF.

DNA of the CDR3: TGCGCCAGCAGCCAAGACTGGGCCGGGGGCTATGGCTACACCTTC. Its translation is CASSQDWAGGYGYTF. The chain recombines TRBV4-1 with TRBJ1-2, with D perhaps TRBD1 (5 bases). The CDR3 is made up of 15 amino acids. Trimming removed 0 bases from V and 4 bases from J, with 12 bases in between. Germline lookup yields CDR1 MGHRA and CDR2 YSYEKL.

This chain joins TRBV7-8 and TRBJ2-5, with D uncertain. Germline CDR1 reads SGHVS; CDR2 reads FQNEAQ. V lost 7 bases and J 4 bases, leaving 7 bases between the germline ends. The CDR3 covers 11 residues. The chain's CDR3 is CASTVGETQYF. CDR3 nucleotide sequence: TGTGCCAGCACGGTCGGAGAGACCCAGTACTTC.

The CDR3 coding sequence is TGTGCCAGCAGGAACACAGGGCTGTACGAGCAGTACTTC. This gives the protein CASRNTGLYEQYF. The rearrangement uses TRBV6-1 and TRBJ2-7; D might be TRBD1 (6 bases). CDR3 length equals 13 residues. Trimming left V 6 bases short and J 4 bases short, with 13 bases between. The germline gives CDR1 MNHNS, CDR2 SASEGT.

The chain joins TRBV5-1 to TRBJ2-3; tentative D call: TRBD1 (5 bases). V lost 0 bases to trimming and J lost 1 base, with 6 bases between them. CDR1 and CDR2 from the germline V gene are SGHRS and YFSETQ. This CDR3 is built from 14 residues. The CDR3 region has the DNA TGCGCCAGCAGCTTGGCGACAGGCACAGATACGCAGTATTTT. Translating it yields CASSLATGTDTQYF.

The J gene is TRBJ1-1, the V gene TRBV2; TRBD1 might be the D (5 bases). The V end was cut by 5 bases, the J end by 1 base, with 14 bases between. Germline-derived CDR1 and CDR2 are SNHLY and FYNNEI. This CDR3 has 15 residues. This chain's CDR3 is CASSLRPTGNTEAFF. The CDR3 bases are TGTGCCAGCAGTCTCCGTCCTACAGGGAACACTGAAGCTTTCTTT. The full variable domain, rest sourced from reference TRBV2 and TRBJ1-1, is EPEVTQTPSHQVTQMGQEVILRCVPISNHLYFYWYRQILGQKVEFLVSFYNNEISEKSEIFDDQFSVERPDGSNFTLKIRSTKLEDSAMYFCASSLRPTGNTEAFFGQGTRLTVV.

The V gene is TRBV11-2, the J gene TRBJ2-3, with D hard to call. Germline V gives CDR1 SGHAT, CDR2 FQNNGV. The CDR3 is 14 residues long. Trimming shortened V by 1 base and J by 0 bases, and 5 bases separated the two germline ends. The CDR3 sequence: CASSLGLSTDTQYF. CDR3 sequence (DNA): TGTGCCAGCAGCTTAGGTCTCAGCACAGATACGCAGTATTTT.

The chain uses TRBV4-1 and TRBJ2-1; TRBD2 aligns across 10 bases. Trimming took 4 bases from V and 10 from J; bases not matched to a gene: 13. CDR1 is MGHRA, CDR2 YSYEKL, per germline. This CDR3 has 16 amino acids. The CDR3 sequence: CASSPVLAGEVDEQFF. The CDR3 nucleotides are TGCGCCAGCAGCCCAGTTCTAGCGGGAGAAGTGGACGAGCAGTTCTTC.

The V and J genes are TRBV29-1 and TRBJ2-7; 7 bases fit TRBD1. CDR1 and CDR2 from the germline V gene are SQVTM and ANQGSEA. J gave up 2 bases and V 7 bases, and 8 bases lay outside the gene matches. The CDR3 consists of 13 residues. CDR3 in amino acids: CSAVQGNTYEQYF. In DNA form, the CDR3 reads TGCAGCGCTGTACAGGGGAACACCTACGAGCAGTACTTC.

V usage is TRBV7-6 and J usage is TRBJ2-3; TRBD2 agrees at 10 bases. The CDR3 contains 15 residues. V gave up 5 bases and J gave up 1 base; unmatched junction bases: 3. CDR1 is SGHVS and CDR2 is FNYEAQ in the germline V gene. CDR3 sequence (DNA): TGTGCCAGCAGCACTACTAGCGGGGGCACAGATACGCAGTATTTT. Its protein is CASSTTSGGTDTQYF.

CDR3 nucleotides: TGTGCCAGCAACGAATATGGCCTTATGGAAAAACTGTTTTTT. This sequence encodes CASNEYGLMEKLFF. This chain connects TRBV28 to TRBJ1-4, with D hard to call. The CDR3 runs 14 residues. Germline loops: CDR1 MDHEN, CDR2 SYDVKM. V was trimmed by 7 bases and J by 8 bases, leaving 17 bases between them.

The V and J genes are TRBV9 and TRBJ1-2, with D perhaps TRBD1 (5 bases). Trimming removed 3 bases from V and 4 bases from J, with 13 bases in between. Germline V gives CDR1 SGDLS, CDR2 YYNGEE. The CDR3 consists of 14 residues. CDR3 in amino acids: CASSGSGGIYGYTF. CDR3 nucleotides: TGTGCCAGCAGCGGCTCGGGGGGGATCTATGGCTACACCTTC.